This T cell receptor (beta chain) comes out of a study of blood T cell repertoires in COVID-19. The CDR3 is made up of 17 amino acids. CDR1 and CDR2 from the germline V gene are SGHRS and YFSETQ. Germline trimming cut 0 bases from V and 8 bases from J; bases unmatched to any gene: 11. Some clones are missing from TCRdb's copy, which holds only in-frame ones; the method was immunoSEQ multiplex PCR. This table holds about 140,000 clones, roughly four fifths found once. Sequences were obtained from peripheral blood. The chain employs TRBV5-1 and TRBJ2-1; 10 nucleotides match TRBD2. This clonotype was obtained from a woman aged 55-69 years with acute or convalescent COVID-19. The CDR3 region is CASSLGLAGGRGDEQFF. CDR3 bases: TGCGCCAGCAGCTTGGGACTAGCGGGCGGTCGAGGAGATGAGCAGTTCTTC.